This T cell receptor beta chain comes out of a study of blood T cell repertoires in COVID-19. Produced via immunoSEQ multiplex PCR; TCRdb's table is partial and in-frame only. The profile shows over 150,000 clones, around 85% of them singletons. This clone has ten or more counts. The CDR3 sequence is 16 residues long. J lost 6 bases, V lost 1 base, and 5 bases had no gene match. In germline, CDR1 is LGHNA, CDR2 YNFKEQ. The sample comprised peripheral blood. This TCR was sampled from a man in his sixties with COVID-19, enrolled during active disease. The chain is built from TRBV4-2 and TRBJ1-6; 8 nucleotides align to TRBD1. CDR3 in DNA: TGTGCCAGCAGCCAAGGTCCCGGGACAGGTAATTCACCCCTCCACTTT. It translates to CASSQGPGTGNSPLHF.